These 32 T cell receptor beta chains came from one sample sequenced in a study of PD-1 blockade in classical Hodgkin lymphoma. After autologous stem cell transplantation all patients relapsed, and prior brentuximab vedotin exposure differed between cohorts. Profiled with immunoSEQ multiplex PCR; TCRdb holds only in-frame clones, not every one. This repertoire shows some 96,000 clones, 80% to 85% found once; its top ten account for more than 9%. The sequencing used peripheral blood mononuclear cells (PBMCs), collected at baseline. These receptors all come from a human donor with classical Hodgkin lymphoma.

The chain is built from TRBV6-5 and TRBJ1-2; unclear D gene. This CDR3 spans 12 amino acids. The V and J ends lost 10 bases and 3 bases respectively, with 12 bases between them. In germline, CDR1 is MNHEY, CDR2 SVGAGI. As DNA, the CDR3 is TGTGCCACCACAGCCACCCACTATGGCTACACCTTC. Translating it yields CATTATHYGYTF.

This clone is categorized as medium-sized. The rearrangement joins TRBV5-1 to TRBJ1-1; D is ambiguous. CDR3 length: 16 residues. Deletions cut 3 bases from V and 0 bases from J, with 15 bases between. Per the germline V gene, CDR1 is SGHRS and CDR2 is YFSETQ. The CDR3 here is CASSWPRAGVNTEAFF. The DNA for the CDR3 is TGCGCCAGCAGCTGGCCGCGGGCAGGTGTGAACACTGAAGCTTTCTTT.

V and J are TRBV18 and TRBJ1-1; 10 bases map to TRBD1. Trimming at V came to 5 bases and at J to 5 bases, leaving 8 bases not matched to a gene. There are 15 residues in the CDR3. CDR1 is KGHSH, CDR2 LQKENI, per germline. The CDR3 loop reads CASSKATGGKTEAFF. DNA for the CDR3: TGTGCCAGCTCAAAGGCGACAGGGGGCAAGACTGAAGCTTTCTTT. The full variable domain, its missing parts supplied by reference TRBV18 and TRBJ1-1, is NAGVMQNPRHLVRRRGQEARLRCSPMKGHSHVYWYRQLPEEGLKFMVYLQKENIIDESGMPKERFSAEFPKEGPSILRIQQVVRGDSAAYFCASSKATGGKTEAFFGQGTRLTVV.

The chain couples TRBV5-4 to TRBJ2-7; possibly TRBD1 or TRBD2 for D (5 bases each). The CDR3 is 15 amino acids. V lost 6 bases and J 1 base, leaving 17 bases between the germline ends. Germline V gene sequence: CDR1 SGHNT, CDR2 YYREEE (reference sequence). CDR3 bases: TGTGCCAGCACCCTGGGGGTAGCGAGTTCCTACGAGCAGTACTTC. This sequence encodes CASTLGVASSYEQYF.

The gene calls are TRBV5-6 and TRBJ1-2; 7 bases fit TRBD1. This CDR3 contains 13 residues. Looked up from germline, CDR1 is SGHDT and CDR2 is YYEEEE. With V trimmed by 3 bases and J by 4 bases, 3 bases remained unmatched. CDR3 in amino acids: CASSSQGVYGYTF. CDR3 in DNA: TGTGCCAGCAGCTCGCAGGGGGTCTATGGCTACACCTTC.

J is TRBJ1-1 and V is TRBV30; D unclear. This CDR3 comprises 13 residues. Trimming pared 0 bases from V and 4 bases from J, leaving 9 bases between. Per germline, CDR1 GTSNPN and CDR2 SVGIG (reference sequence). CDR3 sequence (DNA): TGTGCCTGGAGTGTTGGGGAAGCCACTGAAGCTTTCTTT. Translation gives CAWSVGEATEAFF.

The V call is TRBV7-3, the J call TRBJ2-7; D is unclear. Per germline, CDR1 SGHTA and CDR2 FQGTGA. V shed 5 bases and J shed 0 bases, with 11 bases lying between them. There are 14 residues in the CDR3. CDR3 sequence: CASSRAPDSYEQYF. The CDR3 nucleotides are TGTGCCAGCAGCCGCGCCCCAGACTCCTACGAGCAGTACTTC. Looking up the rest from reference TRBV7-3 and TRBJ2-7 gives the full variable domain: GAGVSQTPSNKVTEKGKYVELRCDPISGHTALYWYRQSLGQGPEFLIYFQGTGAADDSGLPNDRFFAVRPEGSVSTLKIQRTERGDSAVYLCASSRAPDSYEQYFGPGTRLTVT.

The chain has TRBV30 and TRBJ2-7; possible D gene TRBD1, 6 bases. This CDR3 contains 14 residues. Trimming took 2 bases from V and 2 from J, leaving 13 bases between them. Per the germline V gene, CDR1 is GTSNPN and CDR2 is SVGIG (reference sequence). This CDR3 reads CAWSLGQFAYEQYF. The DNA for the CDR3 is TGTGCCTGGAGTTTAGGACAGTTCGCCTACGAGCAGTACTTC.

This clone has a handful of counts. The chain is built from TRBV13 and TRBJ2-7; TRBD2 matches 9 bases. This CDR3 region has 16 residues. Trimming cost V 2 bases and J 2 bases; bases outside gene matches: 7. Germline V gene sequence: CDR1 PRHDT, CDR2 FYEKMQ (reference sequence). CDR3 in DNA: TGTGCCAGCAGCTTACGCGGGAGGGGGTTGGCCTACGAGCAGTACTTC. It codes for CASSLRGRGLAYEQYF.

The chain uses TRBV15 and TRBJ2-3; TRBD2 is a possible D gene (6 bases). Between the trimmed V and J ends, which lost 3 bases and 2 bases, there was a span of 9 bases. From germline, CDR1 is LNHNV and CDR2 YYDKDF (reference sequence). CDR3 length equals 14 residues. CDR3 coding DNA: TGTGCCACCAGCAGTGGGGACTTCACAGATACGCAGTATTTT. Encoded protein: CATSSGDFTDTQYF. The full variable domain, with the rest looked up from reference TRBV15 and TRBJ2-3, is DAMVIQNPRYQVTQFGKPVTLSCSQTLNHNVMYWYQQKSSQAPKLLFHYYDKDFNNEADTPDNFQSRRPNTSFCFLDIRSPGLGDTAMYLCATSSGDFTDTQYFGPGTRLTVL.

The V call is TRBV2, the J call TRBJ2-7, with unresolved D. Trimming removed 2 bases from V and 3 bases from J, with 5 bases in between. Germline V lookup: CDR1 SNHLY, CDR2 FYNNEI. The CDR3 totals 12 residues. The chain's CDR3 is CASSERVYEQYF. Here the CDR3 DNA reads TGTGCCAGCAGTGAACGGGTCTACGAGCAGTACTTC.

This clone was seen a handful of times. V usage is TRBV18 and J usage is TRBJ1-2, with 8 positions matching TRBD1. With 3 bases clipped from V and 8 bases from J, the junction kept 8 bases outside the gene matches. CDR1 KGHSH and CDR2 LQKENI come from the germline V gene. There are 14 residues in the CDR3. CDR3 sequence: CASSPTGERSGYTF. CDR3 DNA: TGTGCCAGCTCACCGACAGGGGAGAGGTCGGGCTACACCTTC.

CDR3 in amino acids: CASSKARQGGEQYF. The DNA for the CDR3 is TGTGCCAGCAGCAAAGCGCGACAGGGAGGCGAGCAGTACTTC. The rearrangement uses TRBV21-1 and TRBJ2-7; no check of the table's D call, TRBD1, against the DNA was made. TRBV21-1 is termed a pseudogene. This CDR3 comprises 14 residues.

The chain couples TRBV2 to TRBJ1-2; 8 nucleotides match TRBD1. Germline lookup yields CDR1 SNHLY and CDR2 FYNNEI. J was trimmed by 7 bases and V by 4 bases; bases with no gene match: 5. This CDR3 region has 13 residues. CDR3 protein: CASSVGQGGGYTF. DNA of the CDR3: TGTGCCAGCAGTGTCGGACAGGGTGGTGGCTACACCTTC.

V is TRBV6-4 and J is TRBJ2-1; 10 bases are shared with TRBD2. Germline values: CDR1 MRHNA, CDR2 SNTAGT. This CDR3 is 15 amino acids long. Unmatched junction bases numbered 8, after V lost 6 bases and J lost 6 bases. The CDR3 region has the DNA TGTGCCAGCAGCCTAAGCGGGAGGGCCTCCAATGAGCAGTTCTTC. Amino acid sequence: CASSLSGRASNEQFF.

V and J are TRBV5-6 and TRBJ2-2, with no clear D. The CDR3 is 17 amino acids. Trimming left V 4 bases short and J 0 bases short, with 16 bases between. Germline V CDR1 and CDR2: SGHDT, YYEEEE. In nucleotides, the CDR3 is TGTGCCAGCAGCGCGGACCCCATCCCACCGAACACCGGGGAGCTGTTTTTT. The encoded protein is CASSADPIPPNTGELFF.

This clone came up once. Written as DNA, the CDR3 is TGCGCCAGCAGCTTGGACGGAACCCGCTCCTACGAGCAGTACTTC. Protein: CASSLDGTRSYEQYF. The rearrangement uses TRBV5-1 and TRBJ2-7; D uncertain. V was cut by 0 bases and J by 0 bases, with 10 bases left in between. This CDR3 has 15 residues. Germline assignment: CDR1 SGHRS and CDR2 YFSETQ.

The chain combines TRBV11-2 with TRBJ2-5; the D gene could be TRBD1 or TRBD2 (5 bases each). V dropped 5 bases and J dropped 5 bases, with 15 bases sitting between them. The CDR3 runs to 14 residues. The V gene's germline CDR1 is SGHAT and CDR2 FQNNGV. CDR3 sequence (DNA): TGTGCCAGCAGCCCCTCGGCAGGGACCGAGACCCAGTACTTC. Its protein is CASSPSAGTETQYF.

This clone was recorded once. This chain joins TRBV5-1 and TRBJ2-5; either TRBD1 or TRBD2 may fit D (5 bases each). This CDR3 is built from 13 residues. The germline V and J ends were trimmed by 0 bases and 6 bases, with 9 bases remaining between them. CDR1 and CDR2 from the germline V gene are SGHRS and YFSETQ. The CDR3 nucleotides read TGCGCCAGCAGCTTGGGAGAGGGACAGACCCAGTACTTC. It is translated as CASSLGEGQTQYF.

V and J are TRBV29-1 and TRBJ1-2; D not resolved. The V gene lost 4 bases and the J gene lost 1 base, with 13 bases spanning the gap. Germline V gene sequence: CDR1 SQVTM, CDR2 ANQGSEA. The CDR3 is made up of 14 amino acids. The DNA of the CDR3 is TGCAGCGTTGTAACACCTCCGGTTAACTATGGCTACACCTTC. The encoded protein is CSVVTPPVNYGYTF.

The chain is built from TRBV4-1 and TRBJ2-7; TRBD1 agrees at 7 bases. Germline V gene lookup returns CDR1 MGHRA and CDR2 YSYEKL. V was pared by 4 bases and J by 3 bases, with 6 bases of the junction left unmatched. The CDR3 length is 14 residues. The CDR3 is CASSPYRDSYEQYF. DNA for the CDR3: TGCGCCAGCAGCCCCTACCGGGACAGCTACGAGCAGTACTTC.

V gene TRBV11-2 combines with J gene TRBJ2-4, with a possible D match to TRBD1 (6 bases). CDR3 length: 13 residues. Looked up from germline, CDR1 is SGHAT and CDR2 is FQNNGV. V was pared by 1 base and J by 5 bases, with 6 bases between. This CDR3 is CASSLGTENIQYF. CDR3 DNA sequence: TGTGCCAGCAGCTTAGGGACAGAAAACATTCAGTACTTC.

The chain recombines TRBV9 with TRBJ2-3; D unresolved. The V end was cut by 0 bases, the J end by 0 bases, with 11 bases between. The CDR3 is 16 residues long. Germline loops: CDR1 SGDLS, CDR2 YYNGEE. CDR3 sequence: CASSVGPAQSTDTQYF. The CDR3 DNA reads TGTGCCAGCAGCGTAGGTCCAGCCCAAAGCACAGATACGCAGTATTTT.

The chain has TRBV18 and TRBJ1-4; D gene uncertain. CDR3 length: 14 residues. V lost 1 base and J 2 bases, leaving 5 bases between the germline ends. Germline CDR1 KGHSH, CDR2 LQKENI. The CDR3 region is CASSPLGTNEKLFF. In nucleotides, the CDR3 is TGTGCCAGCTCACCACTGGGGACTAATGAAAAACTGTTTTTT.

This chain joins TRBV5-1 and TRBJ2-1; possible D gene TRBD2, 6 bases. The length of the CDR3 is 14 residues. Trimming stripped 4 bases from V and 5 bases from J, with 13 bases between. The germline CDR1 and CDR2 sequences are SGHRS and YFSETQ. CDR3 DNA sequence: TGCGCCAGCAGCGACGGGAGTATCGACAATGAGCAGTTCTTC. Residues: CASSDGSIDNEQFF.

The CDR3 nucleotides read TGTGCCAGCAGCTTCGACAGCTTCGGGCAGTACTTC. This codes for CASSFDSFGQYF. V gene TRBV5-4 combines with J gene TRBJ2-7; tentatively, D is TRBD1 (5 bases). CDR1 and CDR2 from the germline V gene are SGHNT and YYREEE (reference sequence). The CDR3 runs 12 residues. V lost 2 bases and J lost 9, with 12 bases in between.

The chain carries TRBV5-1 and TRBJ2-5; 8 nucleotides agree with TRBD1. V was pared by 4 bases and J by 4 bases, with 6 bases of the junction left unmatched. The CDR3 length is 14 residues. Germline assignment: CDR1 SGHRS and CDR2 YFSETQ. The CDR3 region is CASSNTGGGETQYF. The CDR3, as DNA: TGCGCCAGCAGCAATACAGGGGGAGGAGAGACCCAGTACTTC.

Of note for this clone: The junction departs from germline at one end; a sequencing error may be responsible. The chain employs TRBV2 and TRBJ2-1; possibly TRBD1 for D (5 bases). CDR3 length: 9 amino acids. CDR1 SNHLY and CDR2 FYNNEI come from the germline V gene. The CDR3 region is CASSGAGIF. The CDR3 coding sequence is TGTGCCAGCAGTGGTGCAGGGATCTTC.

The chain links TRBV18 to TRBJ1-5, with a possible D match to TRBD1 (6 bases). The CDR3 spans 15 residues. Per the germline V gene, CDR1 is KGHSH and CDR2 is LQKENI. Trimming shortened V by 0 bases and J by 1 base, and 7 bases separated the two germline ends. CDR3 nucleotide sequence: TGTGCCAGCTCACCACCAGGGGGAAGCAATCAGCCCCAGCATTTT. It yields the protein CASSPPGGSNQPQHF.

This clone was seen a single time. This chain connects TRBV2 to TRBJ2-7, with D possibly TRBD1 on 6 matching bases. The CDR3 sequence is 15 residues long. Germline V gene data show CDR1 as SNHLY and CDR2 as FYNNEI. The V gene lost 6 bases and the J gene lost 1 base, with 16 bases spanning the gap. The CDR3 region is CASSPGHAFSYEQYF. The CDR3 nucleotides are TGTGCCAGCAGCCCGGGACACGCATTTTCCTACGAGCAGTACTTC.

CDR3 nucleotides: TGTGCCAGAAGCTTGAGACTAGCGGGAGGGTCCTCCTACGAGCAGTACTTC. This encodes CARSLRLAGGSSYEQYF. This chain links TRBV5-3 with TRBJ2-7; TRBD2 matches at 14 bases. TRBV5-3 is an ORF; its function is uncertain. This CDR3 region has 17 residues. The V gene end was trimmed by 1 base and the J gene end by 0 bases; junction bases not matched to a gene: 3.

The rearrangement links TRBV6-1 to TRBJ1-6, with D hard to call. Germline CDR1 is MNHNS and CDR2 is SASEGT. Deletions cut 5 bases from V and 8 bases from J, with 13 bases between. The CDR3 runs 14 residues. The CDR3 sequence: CASSPRTADSPLHF. The CDR3 DNA is TGTGCCAGCAGTCCTCGAACGGCGGATTCACCCCTCCACTTT.